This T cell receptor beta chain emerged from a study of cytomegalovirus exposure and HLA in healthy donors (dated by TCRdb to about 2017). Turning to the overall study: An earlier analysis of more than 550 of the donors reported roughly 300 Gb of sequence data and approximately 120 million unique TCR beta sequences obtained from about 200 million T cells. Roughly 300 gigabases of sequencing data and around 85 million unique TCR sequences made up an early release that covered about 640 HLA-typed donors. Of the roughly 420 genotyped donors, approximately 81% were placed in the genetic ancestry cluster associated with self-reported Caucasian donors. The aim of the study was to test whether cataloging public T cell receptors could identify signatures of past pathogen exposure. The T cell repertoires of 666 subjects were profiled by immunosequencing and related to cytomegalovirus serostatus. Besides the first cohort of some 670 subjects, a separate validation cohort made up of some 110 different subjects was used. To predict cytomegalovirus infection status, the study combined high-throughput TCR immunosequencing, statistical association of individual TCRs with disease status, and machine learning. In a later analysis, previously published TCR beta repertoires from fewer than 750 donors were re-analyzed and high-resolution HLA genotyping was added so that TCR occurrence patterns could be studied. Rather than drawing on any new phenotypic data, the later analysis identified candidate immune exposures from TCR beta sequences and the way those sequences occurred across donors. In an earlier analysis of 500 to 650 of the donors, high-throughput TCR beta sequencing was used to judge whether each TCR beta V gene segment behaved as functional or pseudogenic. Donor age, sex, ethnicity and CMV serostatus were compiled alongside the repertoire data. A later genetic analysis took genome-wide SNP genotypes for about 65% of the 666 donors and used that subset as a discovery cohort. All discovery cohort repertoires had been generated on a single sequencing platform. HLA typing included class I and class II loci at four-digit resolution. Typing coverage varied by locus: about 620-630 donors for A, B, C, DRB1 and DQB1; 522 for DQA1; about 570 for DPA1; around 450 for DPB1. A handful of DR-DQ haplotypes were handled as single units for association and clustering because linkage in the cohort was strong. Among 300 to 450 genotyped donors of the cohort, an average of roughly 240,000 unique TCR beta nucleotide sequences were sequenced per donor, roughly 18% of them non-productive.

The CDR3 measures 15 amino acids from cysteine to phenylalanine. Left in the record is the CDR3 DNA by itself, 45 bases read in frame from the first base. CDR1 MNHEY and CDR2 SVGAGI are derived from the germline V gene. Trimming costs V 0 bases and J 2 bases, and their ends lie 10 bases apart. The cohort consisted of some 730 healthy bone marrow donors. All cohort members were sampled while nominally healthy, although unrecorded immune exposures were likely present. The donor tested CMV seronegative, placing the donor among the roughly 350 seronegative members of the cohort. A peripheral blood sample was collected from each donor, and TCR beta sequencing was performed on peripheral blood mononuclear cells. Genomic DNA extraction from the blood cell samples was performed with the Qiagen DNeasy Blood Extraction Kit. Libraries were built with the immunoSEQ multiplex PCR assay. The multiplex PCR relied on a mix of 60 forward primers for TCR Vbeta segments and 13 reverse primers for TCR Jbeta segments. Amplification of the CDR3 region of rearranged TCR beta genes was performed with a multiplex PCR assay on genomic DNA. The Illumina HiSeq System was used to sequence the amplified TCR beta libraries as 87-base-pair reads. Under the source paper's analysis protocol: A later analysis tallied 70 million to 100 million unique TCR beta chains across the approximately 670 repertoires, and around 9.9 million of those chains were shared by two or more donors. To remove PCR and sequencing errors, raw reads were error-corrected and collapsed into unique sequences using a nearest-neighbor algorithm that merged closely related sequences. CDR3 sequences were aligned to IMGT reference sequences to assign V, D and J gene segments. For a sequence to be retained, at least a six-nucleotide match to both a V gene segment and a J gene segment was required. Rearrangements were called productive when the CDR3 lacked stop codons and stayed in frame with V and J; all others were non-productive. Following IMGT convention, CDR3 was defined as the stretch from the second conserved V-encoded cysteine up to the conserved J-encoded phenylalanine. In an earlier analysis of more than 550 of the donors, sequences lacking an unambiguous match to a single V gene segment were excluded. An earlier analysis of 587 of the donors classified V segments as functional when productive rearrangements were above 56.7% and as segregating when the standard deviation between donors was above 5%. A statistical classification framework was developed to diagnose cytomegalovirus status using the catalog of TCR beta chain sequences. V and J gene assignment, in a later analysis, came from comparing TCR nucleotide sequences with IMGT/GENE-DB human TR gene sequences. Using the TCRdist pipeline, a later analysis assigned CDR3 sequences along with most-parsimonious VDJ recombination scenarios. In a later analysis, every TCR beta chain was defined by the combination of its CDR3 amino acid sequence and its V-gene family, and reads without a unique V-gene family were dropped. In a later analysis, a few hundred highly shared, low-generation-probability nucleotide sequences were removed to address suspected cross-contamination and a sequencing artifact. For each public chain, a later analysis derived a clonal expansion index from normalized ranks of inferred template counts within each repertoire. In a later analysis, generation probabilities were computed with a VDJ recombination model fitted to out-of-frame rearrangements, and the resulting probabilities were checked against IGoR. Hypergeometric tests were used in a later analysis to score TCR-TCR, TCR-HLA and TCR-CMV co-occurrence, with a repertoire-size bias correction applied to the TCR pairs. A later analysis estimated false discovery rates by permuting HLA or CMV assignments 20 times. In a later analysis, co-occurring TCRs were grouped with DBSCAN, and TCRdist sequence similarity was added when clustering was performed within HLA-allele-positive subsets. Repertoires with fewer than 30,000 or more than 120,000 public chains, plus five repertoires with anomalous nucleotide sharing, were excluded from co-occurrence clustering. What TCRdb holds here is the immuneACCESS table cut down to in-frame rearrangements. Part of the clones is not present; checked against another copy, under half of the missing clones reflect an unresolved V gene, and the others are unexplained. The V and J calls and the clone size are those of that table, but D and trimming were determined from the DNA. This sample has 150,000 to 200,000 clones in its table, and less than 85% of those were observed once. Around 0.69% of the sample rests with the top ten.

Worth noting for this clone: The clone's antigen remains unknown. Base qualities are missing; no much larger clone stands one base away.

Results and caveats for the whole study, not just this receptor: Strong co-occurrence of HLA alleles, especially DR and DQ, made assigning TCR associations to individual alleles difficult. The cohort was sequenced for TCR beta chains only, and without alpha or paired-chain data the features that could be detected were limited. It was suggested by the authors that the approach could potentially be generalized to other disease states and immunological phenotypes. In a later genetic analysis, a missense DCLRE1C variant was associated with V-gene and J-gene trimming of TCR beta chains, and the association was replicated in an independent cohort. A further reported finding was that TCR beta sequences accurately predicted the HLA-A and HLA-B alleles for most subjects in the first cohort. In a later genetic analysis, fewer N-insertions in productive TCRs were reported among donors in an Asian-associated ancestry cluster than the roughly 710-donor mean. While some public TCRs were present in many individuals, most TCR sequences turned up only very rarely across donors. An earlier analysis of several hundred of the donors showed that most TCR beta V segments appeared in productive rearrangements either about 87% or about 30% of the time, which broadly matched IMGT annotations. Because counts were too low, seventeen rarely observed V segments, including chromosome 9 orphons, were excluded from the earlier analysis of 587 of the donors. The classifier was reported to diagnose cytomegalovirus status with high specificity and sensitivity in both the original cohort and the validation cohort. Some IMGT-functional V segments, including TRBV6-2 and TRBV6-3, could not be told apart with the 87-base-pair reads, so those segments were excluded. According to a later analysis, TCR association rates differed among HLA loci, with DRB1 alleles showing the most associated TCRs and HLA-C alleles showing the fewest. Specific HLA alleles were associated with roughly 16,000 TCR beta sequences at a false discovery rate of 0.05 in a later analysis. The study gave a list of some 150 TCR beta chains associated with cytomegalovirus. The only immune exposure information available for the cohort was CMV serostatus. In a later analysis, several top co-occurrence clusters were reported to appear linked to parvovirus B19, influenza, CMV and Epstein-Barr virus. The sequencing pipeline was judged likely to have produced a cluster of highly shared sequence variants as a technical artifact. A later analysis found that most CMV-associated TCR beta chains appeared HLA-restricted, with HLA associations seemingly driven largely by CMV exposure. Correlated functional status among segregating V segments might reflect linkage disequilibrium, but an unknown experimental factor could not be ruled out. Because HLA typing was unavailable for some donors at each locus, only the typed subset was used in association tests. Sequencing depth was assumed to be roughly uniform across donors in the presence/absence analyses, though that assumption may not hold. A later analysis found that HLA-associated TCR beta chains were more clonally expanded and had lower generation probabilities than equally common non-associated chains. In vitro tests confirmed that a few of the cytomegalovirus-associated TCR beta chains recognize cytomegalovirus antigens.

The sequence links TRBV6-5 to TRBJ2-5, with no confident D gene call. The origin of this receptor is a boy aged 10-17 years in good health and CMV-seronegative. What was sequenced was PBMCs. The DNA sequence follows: TGTGCCAGCAGTTACTCGTTCGGCGGACAAGAGACCCAGTACTTC. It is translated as CASSYSFGGQETQYF.